These 25 T cell receptor beta chains share one sample of origin, sequenced in a study of early T cells in non-severe SARS-CoV-2 infection. From the 5' RACE reads, TCRdb called clonotypes with MiXCR, one entry per CDR3 protein. The profile covers 20,000 to 30,000 distinct CDR3 sequences, with 4.3% appearing a single time and about a sixth taken by the ten largest. The sample was whole blood. Every receptor here comes from an adult who was a healthcare worker with PCR-confirmed SARS-CoV-2 infection or an uninfected control (not recorded which).

At least ten counts were recorded for this clonotype. The V gene is TRBV28, the J gene TRBJ1-2; D ambiguous. CDR3 size: 13 residues. Germline CDR1 reads MDHEN; CDR2 reads SYDVKM. The V end was cut by 2 bases, the J end by 3 bases, with 7 bases between. The CDR3 region has the DNA TGTGCCAGCAGTTTAACGATCGACTATGGCTACACCTTC. Its protein is CASSLTIDYGYTF.

This clonotype was recorded many times. V is TRBV7-2 and J is TRBJ1-6, with D possibly matching TRBD1 (5 bases). The CDR3 spans 15 residues. CDR1 and CDR2 (germline): SGHTA, FQGNSA. V lost 3 bases to trimming and J lost 7 bases, with 13 bases between them. The chain's CDR3 is CASSLGVFGNSPLHF. CDR3 DNA sequence: TGTGCCAGCAGCTTGGGGGTTTTTGGCAATTCACCCCTCCACTTT.

In its sample, this clonotype was seen a few times. The chain recombines TRBV20-1 with TRBJ1-1, with D unresolved. CDR1 and CDR2 (germline): DFQATT, SNEGSKA (reference sequence). Trimming left V 0 bases short and J 4 bases short, with 6 bases between. The CDR3 totals 12 residues. The CDR3 region is CSAREGSTEAFF. The CDR3 nucleotides are TGCAGTGCTAGAGAAGGTAGCACTGAAGCTTTCTTT.

Concerning this clonotype: This may stem from a read error, because a much larger clone lies one nucleotide away. The conserved final phenylalanine or tryptophan is absent from the CDR3, which likely points to a read error. CDR3 loop: CASSPGQRDEQYL. The CDR3 coding sequence is TGTGCCAGCAGCCCGGGACAGCGGGACGAGCAGTACCTC. The V and J genes are TRBV3-1 and TRBJ2-7, with a tentative D call TRBD1 (7 bases). The CDR3 is 13 amino acids. Germline V gives CDR1 LGHDT, CDR2 YNNKEL (reference sequence). V was trimmed by 4 bases and J by 5 bases, leaving 12 bases between them.

As to this clonotype: A clone one base away is much larger, so this may be a read error. This chain connects TRBV27 to TRBJ1-2, with 11 bases that match TRBD1. The germline V gene has CDR1 MNHEY and CDR2 SMNVEV (reference sequence). V trimming: 5 bases; J trimming: 6 bases; junction bases outside the gene matches: 20. The CDR3 sequence is 19 residues long. The CDR3 bases are TGTGCCAGCAGTATATTTCTCGGACAGGGGGCAGCCTCAGCTGATGGCTACACCTTC. It yields the protein CASSIFLGQGAASADGYTF.

This clonotype was recorded at least ten times. The V call is TRBV2, the J call TRBJ2-3; D unclear. Trimming left V 7 bases short and J 11 bases short, with 13 bases between. Per germline, CDR1 SNHLY and CDR2 FYNNEI. The CDR3 totals 11 residues. The DNA of the CDR3 is TGTGCCAGCACCCCCCGGTCTATGCAGTATTTT. Its translation is CASTPRSMQYF.

The table lists this clonotype with many counts. This chain links TRBV4-2 with TRBJ2-7, with 9 positions matching TRBD2. In germline, CDR1 is LGHNA, CDR2 YNFKEQ. The CDR3 runs to 16 residues. The junction had 13 bases not matched to a gene; V was cut back by 3 bases and J by 7 bases. CDR3 in amino acids: CASSHQTGTSLREQYF. The CDR3 DNA reads as TGTGCCAGCAGCCATCAGACCGGGACTAGCCTTAGGGAGCAGTACTTC.

This clonotype was counted at least ten times. The chain is built from TRBV6-1 and TRBJ1-6; D is uncertain. The germline gives CDR1 MNHNS, CDR2 SASEGT. The CDR3 extends over 13 amino acids. The germline V and J ends were trimmed by 8 bases and 0 bases, with 5 bases remaining between them. CDR3 in DNA: TGTGCCAGCCTTAGCTCCTATAATTCACCCCTCCACTTT. Translation gives CASLSSYNSPLHF.

This clonotype was seen ten or more times. Mismatch with germline at one junction end may stem from a read error. The chain is built from TRBV7-7 and TRBJ2-5; D is tentatively TRBD1 or TRBD2 (5 bases each). The CDR3 is 16 amino acids. Per the germline V gene, CDR1 is SSHAT and CDR2 is FNYEAQ (reference sequence). CDR3 sequence reads: CASSSRGPRATETQYF. The CDR3 DNA reads TGTGCTAGCAGCTCCCGGGGCCCCAGGGCGACGGAGACCCAGTACTTC.

This clonotype has ten or more counts. This sequence joins TRBV9 and TRBJ1-1; D is undetermined. Germline V gene data show CDR1 as SGDLS and CDR2 as YYNGEE. Trimming cost V 1 base and J 0 bases, with 13 bases left between them. The CDR3 runs 16 residues. CDR3 sequence: CASSVLTSTVNTEAFF. CDR3 DNA sequence: TGTGCCAGCAGCGTACTTACCTCTACCGTGAACACTGAAGCTTTCTTT.

The chain links TRBV20-1 to TRBJ2-1; D unclear. Germline CDR1 and CDR2: DFQATT and SNEGSKA (reference sequence). The V end was cut by 0 bases, the J end by 10 bases, with 7 bases between. The CDR3 loop spans 11 amino acids. The CDR3 sequence is CSAREHSEQFF. As DNA, the CDR3 is TGCAGTGCTAGAGAGCACAGCGAGCAGTTCTTC.

This clonotype occurred many times. This rearrangement joins TRBV9 to TRBJ2-3; D is perhaps TRBD2 (6 bases). CDR3 size: 16 residues. With 0 bases removed from V and 2 bases from J, the gap between germline ends came to 13 bases. In germline, CDR1 is SGDLS, CDR2 YYNGEE. As DNA, the CDR3 is TGTGCCAGCAGCGTAGAGACGGGGGAATACACAGATACGCAGTATTTT. It specifies CASSVETGEYTDTQYF. The complete variable domain, with remaining parts taken from reference TRBV9 and TRBJ2-3, reads DSGVTQTPKHLITATGQRVTLRCSPRSGDLSVYWYQQSLDQGLQFLIQYYNGEERAKGNILERFSAQQFPDLHSELNLSSLELGDSALYFCASSVETGEYTDTQYFGPGTRLTVL.

This clonotype was detected many times. The chain carries TRBV20-1 and TRBJ2-5; 11 bases line up with TRBD2. V dropped 6 bases and J dropped 5; count of bases not matched to a gene: 20. There are 18 residues in the CDR3. Germline CDR1 is DFQATT and CDR2 is SNEGSKA (reference sequence). CDR3 sequence reads: CSAALAGGLSWGEETQYF. The CDR3 coding sequence is TGCAGTGCGGCCCTAGCGGGGGGCCTCTCTTGGGGCGAGGAGACCCAGTACTTC.

This clonotype was seen at least ten times. The V call is TRBV20-1, the J call TRBJ2-5; no definite D call. Germline V lookup: CDR1 DFQATT, CDR2 SNEGSKA (reference sequence). Trimming cost V 6 bases and J 4 bases, with 9 bases left between them. The CDR3 totals 11 residues. In DNA form, the CDR3 reads TGCAGTGCCCCCCCCCTAGAGACCCAGTACTTC. This sequence encodes CSAPPLETQYF.

At least ten counts were recorded for this clonotype. The chain uses TRBV7-3 and TRBJ1-1; D unclear. The CDR3 consists of 15 residues. With 2 bases removed from V and 4 bases from J, the gap between germline ends came to 14 bases. Germline CDR1 SGHTA, CDR2 FQGTGA. CDR3 residues: CASSLEPGWGTEAFF. In DNA, the CDR3 is TGTGCCAGCAGCTTAGAGCCCGGGTGGGGCACTGAAGCTTTCTTT.

This clonotype was seen ten or more times. The chain employs TRBV6-2 or TRBV6-3 and TRBJ2-1; no reliable D call. V shed 8 bases and J shed 2 bases, with 10 bases lying between them. The CDR3 totals 13 residues. Germline V gives CDR1 MNHEY, CDR2 SVGEGT. CDR3 in amino acids: CASSRAAYNEQFF. The CDR3 nucleotides are TGTGCCAGCTCAAGGGCAGCCTACAATGAGCAGTTCTTC.

The V call is TRBV18, the J call TRBJ2-7; 7 bases match TRBD2. Germline trimming cut 3 bases from V and 6 bases from J; bases unmatched to any gene: 14. The germline CDR1 and CDR2 sequences are KGHSH and LQKENI. This CDR3 spans 16 amino acids. CDR3 protein: CASSPTWGGSSAEQYF. The CDR3 DNA reads as TGTGCCAGCTCACCTACTTGGGGCGGGAGTTCGGCCGAGCAGTACTTC. Looking up the rest from reference TRBV18 and TRBJ2-7 gives the full variable domain: NAGVMQNPRHLVRRRGQEARLRCSPMKGHSHVYWYRQLPEEGLKFMVYLQKENIIDESGMPKERFSAEFPKEGPSILRIQQVVRGDSAAYFCASSPTWGGSSAEQYFGPGTRLTVT.

This clonotype was picked up many times. V usage is TRBV7-3 and J usage is TRBJ1-6; the D gene is possibly TRBD1 (5 bases). The CDR3 is 15 residues long. Trimming took off 0 bases at V and 6 bases at J, with 9 bases between the two ends. Germline V CDR1 and CDR2: SGHTA, FQGTGA. CDR3 amino acids: CASSLTGTVNSPLHF. The CDR3 coding sequence is TGTGCCAGCAGCTTAACCGGGACGGTTAATTCACCCCTCCACTTT. Variable domain in full (rest from reference TRBV7-3 and TRBJ1-6): GAGVSQTPSNKVTEKGKYVELRCDPISGHTALYWYRQSLGQGPEFLIYFQGTGAADDSGLPNDRFFAVRPEGSVSTLKIQRTERGDSAVYLCASSLTGTVNSPLHFGNGTRLTVT.

Ten or more counts support this clonotype. This chain uses TRBV3-1 with TRBJ2-4; D is perhaps TRBD1 or TRBD2 (6 bases each). The V end was cut by 0 bases, the J end by 7 bases, with 10 bases between. Germline CDR1 is LGHDT and CDR2 is YNNKEL (reference sequence). The CDR3 is 14 amino acids. In DNA, the CDR3 is TGTGCCAGCAGCCAAGAACAGGGAGGTAACATTCAGTACTTC. Its translation is CASSQEQGGNIQYF.

This clonotype was observed at least ten times. The chain recombines TRBV12-3 or TRBV12-4 with TRBJ2-5, with TRBD1 matching 7 bases. V shed 2 bases and J 1 base; nucleotides not matched to a gene: 1. There are 14 residues in the CDR3. This chain's CDR3 is CASSLRDSQETQYF. The CDR3 DNA follows: TGTGCCAGCAGTTTACGGGACAGCCAAGAGACCCAGTACTTC.

This clonotype was observed at least ten times. The junction departs from germline at one end; a sequencing error may be responsible. The chain combines TRBV7-9 with TRBJ1-2; tentatively, D is TRBD1 (6 bases). The CDR3 runs to 12 residues. From germline, CDR1 is SEHNR and CDR2 FQNEAQ (reference sequence). CDR3 protein: CASSLGGTLVSF. CDR3 sequence (DNA): TGTGCCAGCAGCTTGGGGGGCACCTTGGTGTCCTTC.

This clonotype was counted many times. The CDR3 sequence: CASSSPRDSSHNEQFF. CDR3 coding DNA: TGTGCCAGCAGTTCCCCCCGGGACAGCTCACACAATGAGCAGTTCTTC. This sequence joins TRBV6-2 or TRBV6-3 and TRBJ2-1; 7 positions agree with TRBD1. This CDR3 comprises 16 residues. V gave up 4 bases and J gave up 5 bases; unmatched junction bases: 11. Germline V lookup: CDR1 MNHEY, CDR2 SVGEGT.

This clonotype was counted ten times or more. This chain uses TRBV7-9 with TRBJ2-3; tentative D call: TRBD1 (5 bases). Germline V gene sequence: CDR1 SEHNR, CDR2 FQNEAQ (reference sequence). V was pared by 7 bases and J by 6 bases, with 20 bases between. The CDR3 consists of 15 residues. CDR3 protein: CASKEWQGLSDTQYF. CDR3 coding DNA: TGTGCCAGCAAGGAGTGGCAGGGTTTGTCGGATACGCAGTATTTT.

This chain uses TRBV28 with TRBJ2-7; 9 nucleotides agree with TRBD1. CDR1 and CDR2 from the germline V gene are MDHEN and SYDVKM. The CDR3 has 13 residues. Unmatched junction bases numbered 3, after V lost 7 bases and J lost 2 bases. In DNA, the CDR3 is TGTGCCAGCACTGGACAGGGGACCTACGAGCAGTACTTC. It specifies CASTGQGTYEQYF.

This clonotype has at least ten counts. The chain recombines TRBV20-1 with TRBJ2-7; D is perhaps TRBD1 (5 bases). The CDR3 has 13 residues. With 6 bases removed from V and 2 bases from J, the gap between germline ends came to 14 bases. Germline V gene lookup returns CDR1 DFQATT and CDR2 SNEGSKA (reference sequence). The CDR3: CSASTGATYEQYF. The CDR3, as DNA: TGCAGTGCGAGCACAGGTGCCACCTACGAGCAGTACTTC.